Below, 17 T cell receptor beta chains from the same sample are listed, as sequenced in a study of blood T cell repertoires in COVID-19. This table comes from immunoSEQ multiplex PCR, and its TCRdb copy is limited to in-frame clones, with some not included. Of approximately 320,000 clones detected, roughly nine tenths appear once; the ten largest clones hold 2.6%. Material for sequencing was PBMCs or T cells enriched from blood (not recorded which). Receptors originate from a man aged 60 to 69 who had recovered from COVID-19.

In DNA, the CDR3 is TGCGCCAGCAGTGAGATAATCGAGCAGTACTTC. Translation gives CASSEIIEQYF. This chain joins TRBV10-2 and TRBJ2-7; D call uncertain. V was shortened by 2 bases and J by 6 bases, with 5 bases between the two germline ends. Germline V lookup: CDR1 WSHSY, CDR2 SAAADI. This CDR3 is 11 amino acids long.

This clone has only one observation. The chain has TRBV7-2 and TRBJ1-6; TRBD1 agrees at 7 bases. The CDR3 is 17 amino acids. Germline V gives CDR1 SGHTA, CDR2 FQGNSA. V lost 2 bases to trimming and J lost 4 bases; unmatched junction nucleotides: 8. The CDR3 nucleotides are TGTGCCAGCAGCTTACGTTGGGACAGAAGTTATAATTCACCCCTCCACTTT. It codes for CASSLRWDRSYNSPLHF.

The chain recombines TRBV4-1 with TRBJ2-1, with D hard to call. This CDR3 is built from 13 residues. V lost 2 bases and J lost 4, with 6 bases in between. CDR1 and CDR2 (germline): MGHRA, YSYEKL. CDR3 sequence reads: CASSQFPYNEQFF. CDR3 DNA: TGCGCCAGCAGCCAATTTCCATACAATGAGCAGTTCTTC.

The chain combines TRBV6-5 with TRBJ2-7, with 12 bases fitting TRBD1. CDR3 length: 15 residues. Unmatched junction bases numbered 5, after V lost 4 bases and J lost 4 bases. Per germline, CDR1 MNHEY and CDR2 SVGAGI. The CDR3 here is CASSFRDRGLYEQYF. The CDR3 DNA reads as TGTGCCAGCAGTTTCCGGGACAGGGGGCTTTACGAGCAGTACTTC.

This clone came up a few times. The rearrangement joins TRBV7-8 to TRBJ1-5; weak D call: TRBD1 (6 bases). Trimming cost V 5 bases and J 1 base, with 12 bases left between them. The CDR3 is 15 amino acids. CDR1 and CDR2 (germline): SGHVS, FQNEAQ. In nucleotides, the CDR3 is TGTGCCAGCAGCCCCCCCAGGGGAAGCAATCAGCCCCAGCATTTT. As protein: CASSPPRGSNQPQHF.

The chain has TRBV6-5 and TRBJ2-7; 8 bases map to TRBD1. Unmatched junction bases numbered 7, after V lost 2 bases and J lost 4 bases. The CDR3 covers 15 residues. CDR1 and CDR2 from the germline V gene are MNHEY and SVGAGI. The CDR3, as DNA: TGTGCCAGCAGTTACACGCGGACAGGGTTATACGAGCAGTACTTC. Protein sequence: CASSYTRTGLYEQYF.

The rearrangement uses TRBV28 and TRBJ1-3, with TRBD1 matching 8 bases. Trimming at V came to 6 bases and at J to 5 bases, leaving 3 bases not matched to a gene. CDR3 length: 13 amino acids. Germline values: CDR1 MDHEN, CDR2 SYDVKM. The CDR3 region is CASRGTGRNTIYF. For the CDR3, the DNA is TGTGCCAGCAGGGGGACAGGCAGAAACACCATATATTTT. Full variable domain (remainder filled in from reference TRBV28 and TRBJ1-3): DVKVTQSSRYLVKRTGEKVFLECVQDMDHENMFWYRQDPGLGLRLIYFSYDVKMKEKGDIPEGYSVSREKKERFSLILESASTNQTSMYLCASRGTGRNTIYFGEGSWLTVV.

V and J are TRBV6-2 or TRBV6-3 and TRBJ1-6; 8 nucleotides agree with TRBD1. Trimming removed 2 bases from V and 0 bases from J; junction bases left unmatched: 9. This CDR3 is 19 amino acids long. The germline gives CDR1 MNHEY, CDR2 SVGEGT. The CDR3 bases are TGTGCCAGCAGTTACGACAGGGGTTTACCAAGCTCCTATAATTCACCCCTCCACTTT. Its translation is CASSYDRGLPSSYNSPLHF.

The genes are TRBV7-2 and TRBJ2-1; 11 bases fit TRBD1. The CDR3 sequence is 15 residues long. In germline, CDR1 is SGHTA, CDR2 FQGNSA. Trimming took 3 bases from V and 8 from J; bases not matched to a gene: 6. The CDR3 DNA is TGTGCCAGCAGCTTGTTTGGACAGGGGGCTGATGAGCAGTTCTTC. Amino acids: CASSLFGQGADEQFF.

This chain joins TRBV10-3 and TRBJ1-1; D ambiguous. CDR3 size: 12 residues. Trimming removed 6 bases at V and 2 bases at J, with 7 bases between. Germline V gene lookup returns CDR1 ENHRY and CDR2 SYGVKD. The CDR3 protein is CAISGVNTEAFF. The CDR3 DNA sequence: TGTGCCATCAGCGGAGTTAACACTGAAGCTTTCTTT.

The chain links TRBV3-1 (or the pseudogene TRBV3-2) to TRBJ2-7, with D perhaps matching TRBD2 (6 bases). Trimming cost V 1 base and J 1 base, with 17 bases left between them. Looked up from germline, CDR1 is LGHDT and CDR2 is YNNKEL (reference sequence). The CDR3 contains 17 residues. CDR3 residues: CASSQGGSPGGSYEQYF. The CDR3 nucleotides read TGTGCCAGCAGCCAAGGCGGTAGTCCCGGGGGTTCCTACGAGCAGTACTTC.

The chain joins TRBV6-2 or TRBV6-3 to TRBJ2-5; a weak D match, TRBD1 (6 bases). Trimming stripped 5 bases from V and 7 bases from J, with 17 bases between. Germline assignment: CDR1 MNHEY and CDR2 SVGEGT. The CDR3 consists of 14 residues. The CDR3 here is CASSGPTGPWTQYF. The CDR3, as DNA: TGTGCCAGCAGTGGCCCGACAGGCCCCTGGACCCAGTACTTC.

This chain links TRBV10-3 with TRBJ2-7; 9 bases fit TRBD1. CDR3 length: 14 residues. With V trimmed by 4 bases and J by 5 bases, 6 bases remained unmatched. CDR1 and CDR2 (germline): ENHRY, SYGVKD. CDR3 amino acids: CAISAGTGPHEQYF. Here the CDR3 DNA reads TGTGCCATCAGTGCCGGGACAGGGCCCCACGAGCAGTACTTC.

The gene calls are TRBV14 and TRBJ1-6; TRBD1 agrees at 7 bases. The CDR3 covers 14 residues. Germline V CDR1 and CDR2: SGHDN, FVKESK. V shed 4 bases, J shed 9 bases, and the junction held 6 bases outside the gene matches. The CDR3 is CASSPDRPGSPLHF. DNA for the CDR3: TGTGCCAGCAGCCCGGACAGGCCGGGTTCACCCCTCCACTTT.

This clone was counted once. The rearrangement links TRBV14 to TRBJ2-1; 10 bases fit TRBD2. Trimming took 4 bases from V and 4 from J; bases not matched to a gene: 7. Looked up from germline, CDR1 is SGHDN and CDR2 is FVKESK. CDR3 size: 16 residues. The CDR3 bases are TGTGCCAGCAGCCCTAGGGCTAGCGGGGGTTACAATGAGCAGTTCTTC. Translated, it gives CASSPRASGGYNEQFF.

The chain recombines TRBV29-1 with TRBJ2-7, with a tentative D call TRBD2 (6 bases). Trimming removed 7 bases from V and 0 bases from J, with 10 bases in between. The CDR3 is 12 residues long. Germline V CDR1 and CDR2: SQVTM, ANQGSEA. CDR3 sequence: CSGGGASYEQYF. In nucleotides, the CDR3 is TGCAGCGGGGGCGGGGCCTCCTACGAGCAGTACTTC.

This chain uses TRBV19 with TRBJ1-4; D uncertain. The CDR3 sequence is 11 residues long. Germline-derived CDR1 and CDR2 are LNHDA and SQIVND (reference sequence). V shed 0 bases and J shed 14 bases, with 7 bases lying between them. The CDR3 here is CASSIDRLLFF. In DNA form, the CDR3 reads TGTGCCAGTAGTATAGACAGGTTGCTGTTTTTT.